The clone carrying this TCR beta chain was observed a handful of times. Its antigen is not identified. At one end the junction does not follow the germline gene, possibly because of a read error. An Oncomine TCR Beta short-read assay was used to sequence the DNA from cultured CD4+ T cells. Investigators isolated genomic DNA from cultured CD4+ T cells. MiXCR was run by TCRdb on the PCR reads, yielding one entry per CDR3 protein. The repertoire has approximately 12,000 distinct CDR3 sequences, 48% of them found once; the top ten carry roughly 14%. The CDR3 extends over 18 amino acids. The germline V gene encodes CDR1 SSHAT and CDR2 FNYEAQ (reference sequence). The data were taken from a study of vaccination and CD4 T cells after COVID-19. General study findings and limits: Convalescent patients showed a median approximately 84% of reactive clones that were seen only post-vaccination.

Treatment specified: roughly 11-day PBMC culture with coronavirus spike peptide pools or control peptides (ViraFEST assay). Scientists separated out CD4+ T cells through negative selection following 10 days in culture. Specimen: CD4+ T cells from blood, cultured in vitro. This TCR was sampled from a human donor who had recovered from COVID-19. The J gene is TRBJ2-2, the V gene TRBV7-7, with TRBD1 matching 7 bases. The CDR3 DNA sequence: TGTGCTAGCAGCTTTGGGGTAGGGGGCGCATCGGGCACCGGGGAGCTGTTTTTT. Amino acid sequence: CASSFGVGGASGTGELFF.